This T cell receptor beta chain was sequenced in a study of siplizumab effects on memory and regulatory T cells (dated by TCRdb to between 2017 and 2020). A note on the overall study: The study looked at the effect of siplizumab, an anti-CD2 antibody, on alloreactive T-cell subsets in allogeneic mixed lymphocyte reactions made from human PBMCs. Overall study outcomes, separate from this receptor: About 80-96% of proliferating CD4+ or CD8+ clones could not be given a naive or memory phenotype. Because sequences at frequencies below about 10^-5 were poorly captured, only a minor fraction of alloreactive clones could be mapped back to unstimulated subsets. Of the alloreactive CD4+ clones that could be mapped, the Treg-derived share averaged roughly 69% with siplizumab compared with 26.9% in control reactions. The suppressive function of proliferating Tregs from siplizumab cultures was not functionally confirmed. Unstimulated naive T cells appeared to be more diverse than memory T cells, and naive cells seemed to make a substantial contribution to the alloresponse. Siplizumab significantly reduced the cumulative frequency of alloreactive sequences traceable to unstimulated CD4+ memory T cells.

In addition, sequencing in three donor pairs included unstimulated CD8+ effector memory subsets alongside CD4+ naive, CD8+ naive, CD8+ TEMRA and CD4+ memory subsets. Sorted unstimulated T cells and proliferating T cells recovered from mixed lymphocyte reactions were subjected to TCRbeta CDR3 sequencing. Fresh whole blood from about eleven HLA-typed healthy donors served as the source for isolating PBMCs. The CDR3 spans 12 residues, from the cysteine through the phenylalanine. This entry keeps only the CDR3 DNA: 36 bases, framed from base 1. Reading the germline V gene (reference sequence) gives CDR1 MNHNY and CDR2 SVGAGI. V loses 2 bases, J loses 5 bases, and the germline ends lie 6 bases apart. Libraries were constructed by the immunoSEQ multiplex PCR assay. Each sample had 85,000 to 100,000 TCR templates assayed by the deep sequencing platform. Genomic DNA extracted from sorted T cells was the material used for TCRbeta CDR3 sequencing. On the authors' methods: Clonal analysis of TCRbeta CDR3 data was done in the R programming language. Alloreactive CD4+ and CD8+ clones were defined by comparing unstimulated samples with post-reaction CFSE-low samples. By matching sequences to the repertoires of sorted unstimulated Treg and non-Treg cells, each alloreactive CD4+ clone was assigned a regulatory or non-regulatory origin. TCRdb mirrors the immuneACCESS table, restricted to in-frame sequences. Some clones are absent from its copies; in checked studies, under half trace to an unresolved V gene, and the reason for the others is unknown. That table supplies the V and J calls and clone size; D and trimming were determined from the DNA. The sample table shows tens of thousands of clones, and 70% to 90% are seen once. Less than 4% of the sample belongs to the ten largest clones.

Worth noting for this clone: Its antigen specificity is not known. No qualities accompany the bases; no much larger clone lies one base away.

Input material: memory CD4+ T cells sorted from blood. The intended sense of this specimen's cell subset or site label: unstimulated CD4+ memory T cells. This clonotype was obtained from a human donor in good health. The rearranged chain carries TRBV6-6 and TRBJ1-2; 5 matching bases give a weak D call of TRBD1. The nucleotide sequence reads TGTGCCAGCAGTTACCAGGGTTATGGCTACACCTTC. Its protein reads: CASSYQGYGYTF.